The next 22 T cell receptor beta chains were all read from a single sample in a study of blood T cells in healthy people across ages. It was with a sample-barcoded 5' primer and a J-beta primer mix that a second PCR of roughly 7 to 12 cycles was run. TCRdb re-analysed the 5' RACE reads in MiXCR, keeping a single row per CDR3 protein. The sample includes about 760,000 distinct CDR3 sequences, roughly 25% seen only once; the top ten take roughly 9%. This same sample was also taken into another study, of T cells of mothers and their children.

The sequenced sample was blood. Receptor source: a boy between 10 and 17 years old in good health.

The DNA of the CDR3 is TGTGCCAGCAGCCAAGAATCAGGGCTAAACATTCAGTACTTC. This sequence encodes CASSQESGLNIQYF. J is TRBJ2-4 and V is TRBV4-2, with D perhaps matching TRBD1 (5 bases). The V gene lost 0 bases and the J gene lost 6 bases, with 9 bases spanning the gap. The CDR3 spans 14 residues. Per germline, CDR1 LGHNA and CDR2 YNFKEQ.

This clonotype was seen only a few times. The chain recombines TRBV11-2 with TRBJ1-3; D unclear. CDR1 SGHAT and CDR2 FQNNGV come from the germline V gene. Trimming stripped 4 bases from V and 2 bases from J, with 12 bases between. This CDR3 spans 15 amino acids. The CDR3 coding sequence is TGTGCCAGCAGCTCGCGGGGATCGGCTGGAAACACCATATATTTT. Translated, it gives CASSSRGSAGNTIYF. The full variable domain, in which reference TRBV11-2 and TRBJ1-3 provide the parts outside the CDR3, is EAGVAQSPRYKIIEKRQSVAFWCNPISGHATLYWYQQILGQGPKLLIQFQNNGVVDDSQLPKDRFSAERLKGVDSTLKIQPAKLEDSAVYLCASSSRGSAGNTIYFGEGSWLTVV.

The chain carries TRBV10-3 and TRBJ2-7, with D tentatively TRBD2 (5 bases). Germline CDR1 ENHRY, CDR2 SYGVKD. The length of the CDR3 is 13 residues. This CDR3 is CTTRAPGTYEQYF. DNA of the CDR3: TGTACCACCCGGGCGCCGGGGACCTACGAGCAGTACTTC.

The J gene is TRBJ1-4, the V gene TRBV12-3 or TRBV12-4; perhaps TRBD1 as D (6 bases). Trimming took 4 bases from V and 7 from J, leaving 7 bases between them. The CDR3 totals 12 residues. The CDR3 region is CASSSDSEKLFF. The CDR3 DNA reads TGTGCCAGCAGTTCGGACAGTGAAAAACTGTTTTTT.

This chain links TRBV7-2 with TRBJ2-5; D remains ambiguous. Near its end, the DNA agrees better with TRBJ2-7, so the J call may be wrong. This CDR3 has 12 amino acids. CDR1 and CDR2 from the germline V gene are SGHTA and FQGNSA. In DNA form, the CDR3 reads TGTGCCAGCAGCTTGTTTGGAGACGAGCAGTACTTC. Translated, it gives CASSLFGDEQYF.

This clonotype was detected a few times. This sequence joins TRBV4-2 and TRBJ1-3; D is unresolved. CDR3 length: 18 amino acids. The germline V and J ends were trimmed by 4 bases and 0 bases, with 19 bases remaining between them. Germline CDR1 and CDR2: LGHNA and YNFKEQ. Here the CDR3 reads CASSPQVLGLISGNTIYF. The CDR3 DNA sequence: TGTGCCAGCAGCCCCCAGGTTCTGGGCTTAATCTCTGGAAACACCATATATTTT.

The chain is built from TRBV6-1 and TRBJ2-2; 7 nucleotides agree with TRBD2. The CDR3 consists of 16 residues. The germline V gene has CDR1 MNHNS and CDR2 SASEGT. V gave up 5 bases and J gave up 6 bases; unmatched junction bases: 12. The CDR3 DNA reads TGTGCCAGCAGTCTCAATGGGGGGAGGGCCGCCGGGGAGCTGTTTTTT. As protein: CASSLNGGRAAGELFF.

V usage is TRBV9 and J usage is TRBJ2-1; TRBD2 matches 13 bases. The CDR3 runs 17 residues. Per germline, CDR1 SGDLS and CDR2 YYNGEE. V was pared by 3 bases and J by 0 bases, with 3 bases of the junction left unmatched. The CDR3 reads CASSGTSGGYSYNEQFF. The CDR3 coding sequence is TGTGCCAGCAGCGGGACTAGCGGGGGCTACTCCTACAATGAGCAGTTCTTC. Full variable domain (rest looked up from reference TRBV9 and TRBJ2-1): DSGVTQTPKHLITATGQRVTLRCSPRSGDLSVYWYQQSLDQGLQFLIQYYNGEERAKGNILERFSAQQFPDLHSELNLSSLELGDSALYFCASSGTSGGYSYNEQFFGPGTRLTVL.

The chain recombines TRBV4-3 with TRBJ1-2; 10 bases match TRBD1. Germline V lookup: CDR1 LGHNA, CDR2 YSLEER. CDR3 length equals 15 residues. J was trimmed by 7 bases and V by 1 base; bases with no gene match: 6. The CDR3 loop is CASSQVGTGAFGYTF. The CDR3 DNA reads TGCGCCAGCAGCCAAGTCGGGACAGGGGCTTTTGGCTACACCTTC.

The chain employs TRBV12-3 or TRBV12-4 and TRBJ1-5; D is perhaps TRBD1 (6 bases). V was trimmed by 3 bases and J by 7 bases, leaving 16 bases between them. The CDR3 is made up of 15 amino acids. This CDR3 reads CASSFSSGGTQPQHF. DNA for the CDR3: TGTGCCAGCAGTTTTTCCTCTGGGGGCACGCAGCCCCAGCATTTT.

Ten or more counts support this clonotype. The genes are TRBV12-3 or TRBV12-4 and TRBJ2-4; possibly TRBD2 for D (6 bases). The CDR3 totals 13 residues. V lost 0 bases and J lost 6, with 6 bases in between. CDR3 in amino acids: CASSLARGNIQYF. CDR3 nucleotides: TGTGCCAGCAGTTTAGCGCGGGGAAACATTCAGTACTTC.

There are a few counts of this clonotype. The CDR3 nucleotides read TGTGCCAGCAGCTACCGGGATTTCACCGGGGAGCTGTTTTTT. Its translation: CASSYRDFTGELFF. This chain joins TRBV7-8 and TRBJ2-2, with D perhaps TRBD2 (5 bases). This CDR3 has 14 residues. Trimming pared 4 bases from V and 4 bases from J, leaving 10 bases between. Germline values: CDR1 SGHVS, CDR2 FQNEAQ.

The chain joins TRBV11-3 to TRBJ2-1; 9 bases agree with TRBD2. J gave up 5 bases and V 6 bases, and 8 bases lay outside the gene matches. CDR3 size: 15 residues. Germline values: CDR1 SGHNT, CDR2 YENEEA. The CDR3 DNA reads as TGTGCCAGCAGTCCGGGACTAGCTCGGGACAATGAGCAGTTCTTC. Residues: CASSPGLARDNEQFF.

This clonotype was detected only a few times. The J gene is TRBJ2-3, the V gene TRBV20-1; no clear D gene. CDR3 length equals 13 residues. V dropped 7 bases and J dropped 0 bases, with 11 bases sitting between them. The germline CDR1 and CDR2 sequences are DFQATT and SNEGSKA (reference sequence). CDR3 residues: CSVPMSSTDTQYF. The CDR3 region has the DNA TGCAGTGTCCCAATGTCGAGCACAGATACGCAGTATTTT.

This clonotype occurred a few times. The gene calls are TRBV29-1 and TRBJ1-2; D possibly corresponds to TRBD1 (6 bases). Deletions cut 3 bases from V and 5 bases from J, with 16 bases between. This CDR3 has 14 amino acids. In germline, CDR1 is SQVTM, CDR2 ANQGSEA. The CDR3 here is CSVDPTGLRYGYTF. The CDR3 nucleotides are TGCAGCGTTGACCCGACAGGCCTGAGATATGGCTACACCTTC.

The CDR3 DNA is TGTGCCAGCAGCTCCCAGGCTGGACAGATCTATTACAATGAGCAGTTCTTC. It encodes CASSSQAGQIYYNEQFF. The rearrangement links TRBV3-1 to TRBJ2-1; tentative D call: TRBD1 (6 bases). This CDR3 is built from 17 residues. Trimming cost V 5 bases and J 4 bases, with 21 bases left between them. Germline V gene data show CDR1 as LGHDT and CDR2 as YNNKEL (reference sequence).

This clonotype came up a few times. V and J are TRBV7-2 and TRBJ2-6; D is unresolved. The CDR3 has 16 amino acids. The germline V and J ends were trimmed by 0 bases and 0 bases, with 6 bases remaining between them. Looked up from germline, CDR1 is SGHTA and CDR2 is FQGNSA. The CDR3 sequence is CASSLARYSGANVLTF. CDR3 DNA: TGTGCCAGCAGCTTAGCGCGGTACTCTGGGGCCAACGTCCTGACTTTC.

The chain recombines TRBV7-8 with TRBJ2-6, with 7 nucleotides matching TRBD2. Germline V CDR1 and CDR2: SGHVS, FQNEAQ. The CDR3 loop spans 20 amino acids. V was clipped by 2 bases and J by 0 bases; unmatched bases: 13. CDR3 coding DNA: TGTGCCAGCAGCTTACTTCCATTCAGAGCGGGGTCCTCTGGGGCCAACGTCCTGACTTTC. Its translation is CASSLLPFRAGSSGANVLTF.

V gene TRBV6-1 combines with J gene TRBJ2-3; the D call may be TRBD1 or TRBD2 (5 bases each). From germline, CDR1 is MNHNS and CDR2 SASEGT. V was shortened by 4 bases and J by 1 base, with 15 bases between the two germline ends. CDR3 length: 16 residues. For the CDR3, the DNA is TGTGCCAGCAGTGCTAACGGGGCAGCAGGCACAGATACGCAGTATTTT. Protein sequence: CASSANGAAGTDTQYF.

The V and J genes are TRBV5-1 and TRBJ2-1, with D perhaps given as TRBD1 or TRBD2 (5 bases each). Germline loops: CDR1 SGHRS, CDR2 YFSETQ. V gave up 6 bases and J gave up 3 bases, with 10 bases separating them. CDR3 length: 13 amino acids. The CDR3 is CASMGENYNEQFF. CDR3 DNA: TGCGCCAGCATGGGGGAAAACTACAATGAGCAGTTCTTC.

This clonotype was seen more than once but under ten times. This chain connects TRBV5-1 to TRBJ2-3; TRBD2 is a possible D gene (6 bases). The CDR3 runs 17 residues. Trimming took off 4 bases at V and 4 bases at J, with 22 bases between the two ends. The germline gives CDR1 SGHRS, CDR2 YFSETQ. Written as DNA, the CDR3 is TGCGCCAGCAGCGCATTGCCCCCGGAGGGTAGTCCAGATACGCAGTATTTT. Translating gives CASSALPPEGSPDTQYF.

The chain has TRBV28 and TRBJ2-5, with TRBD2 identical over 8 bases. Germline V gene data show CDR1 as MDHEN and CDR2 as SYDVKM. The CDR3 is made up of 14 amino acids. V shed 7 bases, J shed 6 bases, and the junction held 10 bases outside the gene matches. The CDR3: CASIDGRAWKTQYF. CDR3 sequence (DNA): TGTGCCAGCATTGACGGGAGGGCCTGGAAGACCCAGTACTTC.